Sequencing of this T cell receptor (beta chain) was carried out in a study of blood T cell repertoires in COVID-19. Study as a whole: The United States, Italy and Spain provided the acute and convalescent COVID-19 samples.

This clone has only one observation. Profiled with immunoSEQ multiplex PCR; TCRdb holds only in-frame clones, not every one. Altogether 90,000 to 100,000 clones are present, about 86% being singletons, with the ten largest covering approximately 1.8%. Per germline, CDR1 MNHEY and CDR2 SVGEGT. The CDR3 has 16 amino acids. With 2 bases removed from V and 1 base from J, the gap between germline ends came to 13 bases. V and J are TRBV6-2 or TRBV6-3 and TRBJ2-3; the D gene is possibly TRBD2 (6 bases). The sample was peripheral blood. The source of this sequence is a man at least 80 years old with acute or convalescent COVID-19. The CDR3, as DNA: TGTGCCAGCAGTTACCCCGGGGACTTCGGCACAGATACGCAGTATTTT. As protein: CASSYPGDFGTDTQYF.